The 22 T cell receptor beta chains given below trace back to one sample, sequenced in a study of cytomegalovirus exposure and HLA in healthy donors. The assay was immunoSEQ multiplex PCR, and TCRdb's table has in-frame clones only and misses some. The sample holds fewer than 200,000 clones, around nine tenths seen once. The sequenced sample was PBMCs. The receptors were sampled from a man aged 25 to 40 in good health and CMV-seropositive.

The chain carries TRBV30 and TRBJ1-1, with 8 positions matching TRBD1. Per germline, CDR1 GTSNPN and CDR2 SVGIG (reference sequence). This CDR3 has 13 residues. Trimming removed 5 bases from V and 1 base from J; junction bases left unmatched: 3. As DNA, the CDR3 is TGTGCCTGGGCAGGACAGGGGAACACTGAAGCTTTCTTT. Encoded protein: CAWAGQGNTEAFF. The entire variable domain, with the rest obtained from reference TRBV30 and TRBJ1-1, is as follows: SQTIHQWPATLVQPVGSPLSLECTVEGTSNPNLYWYRQAAGRGLQLLFYSVGIGQISSEVPQNLSASRPQDRQFILSSKKLLLSDSGFYLCAWAGQGNTEAFFGQGTRLTVV.

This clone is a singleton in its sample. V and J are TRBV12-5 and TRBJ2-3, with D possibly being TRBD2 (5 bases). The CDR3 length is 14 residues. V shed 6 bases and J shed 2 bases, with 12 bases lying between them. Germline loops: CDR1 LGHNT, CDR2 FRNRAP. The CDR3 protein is CASGVGSSTDTQYF. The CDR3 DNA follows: TGTGCTAGTGGCGTGGGGAGTTCCACAGATACGCAGTATTTT. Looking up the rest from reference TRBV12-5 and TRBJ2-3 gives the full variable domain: DARVTQTPRHKVTEMGQEVTMRCQPILGHNTVFWYRQTMMQGLELLAYFRNRAPLDDSGMPKDRFSAEMPDATLATLKIQPSEPRDSAVYFCASGVGSSTDTQYFGPGTRLTVL.

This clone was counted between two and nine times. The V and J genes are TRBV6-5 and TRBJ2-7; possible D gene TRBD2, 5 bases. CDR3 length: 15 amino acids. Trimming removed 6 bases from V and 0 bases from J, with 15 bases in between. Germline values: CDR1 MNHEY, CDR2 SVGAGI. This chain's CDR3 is CASSPPRGSSYEQYF. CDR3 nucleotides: TGTGCCAGCAGCCCCCCGAGAGGGAGCTCCTACGAGCAGTACTTC.

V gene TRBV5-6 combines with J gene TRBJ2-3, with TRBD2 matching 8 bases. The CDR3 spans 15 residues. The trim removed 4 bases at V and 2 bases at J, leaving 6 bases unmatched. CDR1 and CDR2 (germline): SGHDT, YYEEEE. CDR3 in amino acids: CASSPRGGITDTQYF. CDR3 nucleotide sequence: TGTGCCAGCAGCCCCCGGGGGGGAATCACAGATACGCAGTATTTT. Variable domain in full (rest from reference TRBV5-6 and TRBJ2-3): DAGVTQSPTHLIKTRGQQVTLRCSPKSGHDTVSWYQQALGQGPQFIFQYYEEEERQRGNFPDRFSGHQFPNYSSELNVNALLLGDSALYLCASSPRGGITDTQYFGPGTRLTVL.

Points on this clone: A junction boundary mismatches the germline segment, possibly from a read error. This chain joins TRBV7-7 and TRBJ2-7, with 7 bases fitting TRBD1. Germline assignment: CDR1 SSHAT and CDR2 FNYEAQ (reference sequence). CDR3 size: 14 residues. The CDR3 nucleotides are TGTGCTAGCAGCGCAAGACAGGGTTCCGACGAGCAGTACTTC. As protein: CASSARQGSDEQYF.

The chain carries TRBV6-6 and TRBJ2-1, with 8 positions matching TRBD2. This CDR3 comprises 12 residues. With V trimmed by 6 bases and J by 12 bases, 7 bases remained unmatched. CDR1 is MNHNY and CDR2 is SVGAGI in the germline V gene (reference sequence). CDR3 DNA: TGTGCCAGCAGAGGGCAGGCGGGGGGGCAGTTCTTC. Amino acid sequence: CASRGQAGGQFF.

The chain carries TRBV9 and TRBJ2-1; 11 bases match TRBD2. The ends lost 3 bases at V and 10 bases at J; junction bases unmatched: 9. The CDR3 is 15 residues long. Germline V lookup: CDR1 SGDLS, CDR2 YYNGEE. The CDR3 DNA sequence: TGTGCCAGCAGCGGACTAGCGGGGCCGGGTGGGGAGCAGTTCTTC. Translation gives CASSGLAGPGGEQFF.

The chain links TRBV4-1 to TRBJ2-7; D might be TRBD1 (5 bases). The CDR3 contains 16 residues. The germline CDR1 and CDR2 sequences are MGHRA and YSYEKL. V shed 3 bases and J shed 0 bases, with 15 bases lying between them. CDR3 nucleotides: TGCGCCAGCAGCCAGGCAGGGATGACGAGCTCCTACGAGCAGTACTTC. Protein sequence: CASSQAGMTSSYEQYF.

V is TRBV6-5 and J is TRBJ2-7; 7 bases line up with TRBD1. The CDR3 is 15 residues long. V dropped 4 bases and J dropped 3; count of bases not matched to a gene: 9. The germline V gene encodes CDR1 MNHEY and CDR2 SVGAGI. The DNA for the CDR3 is TGTGCCAGCAGTTTTACCGGGACAGCTGACTACGAGCAGTACTTC. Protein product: CASSFTGTADYEQYF.

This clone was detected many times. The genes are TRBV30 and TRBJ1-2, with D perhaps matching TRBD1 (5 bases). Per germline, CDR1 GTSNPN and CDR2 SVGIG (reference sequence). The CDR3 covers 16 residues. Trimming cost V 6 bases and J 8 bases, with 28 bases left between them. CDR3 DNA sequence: TGTGCCTGTCTGACGGCAGGGCTAGGGAGATCGGGAGGCTACACCTTC. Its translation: CACLTAGLGRSGGYTF.

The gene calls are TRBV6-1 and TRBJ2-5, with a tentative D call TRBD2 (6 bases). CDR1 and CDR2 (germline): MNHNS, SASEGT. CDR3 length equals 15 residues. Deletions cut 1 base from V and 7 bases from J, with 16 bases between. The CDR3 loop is CASSEVRNYGGTQYF. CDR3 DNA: TGTGCCAGCAGTGAAGTAAGAAACTACGGGGGGACCCAGTACTTC.

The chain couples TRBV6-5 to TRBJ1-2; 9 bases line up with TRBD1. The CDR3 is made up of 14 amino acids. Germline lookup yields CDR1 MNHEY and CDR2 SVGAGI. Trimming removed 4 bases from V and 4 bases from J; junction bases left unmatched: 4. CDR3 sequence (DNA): TGTGCCAGCAGTTCGGACAGGGGCCGCTATGGCTACACCTTC. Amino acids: CASSSDRGRYGYTF.

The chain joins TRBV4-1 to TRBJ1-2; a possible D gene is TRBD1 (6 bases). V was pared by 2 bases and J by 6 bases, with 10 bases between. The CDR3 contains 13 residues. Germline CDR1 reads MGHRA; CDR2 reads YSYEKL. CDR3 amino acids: CASSQWGADGYTF. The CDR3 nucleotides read TGCGCCAGCAGCCAATGGGGGGCAGATGGCTACACCTTC.

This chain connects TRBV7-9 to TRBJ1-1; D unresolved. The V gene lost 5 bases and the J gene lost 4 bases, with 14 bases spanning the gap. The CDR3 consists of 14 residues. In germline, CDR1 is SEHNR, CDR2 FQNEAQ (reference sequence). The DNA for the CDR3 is TGTGCCAGCAGCCTAGAAGGATATCGCACTGAAGCTTTCTTT. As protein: CASSLEGYRTEAFF.

The CDR3 region is CASSDSTLDEQFF. The CDR3 region has the DNA TGTGCCAGCAGTGACTCGACTCTGGATGAGCAGTTCTTC. V usage is TRBV6-4 and J usage is TRBJ2-1; no clear D gene. The CDR3 sequence is 13 residues long. V dropped 0 bases and J dropped 8 bases, with 8 bases sitting between them. CDR1 and CDR2 from the germline V gene are MRHNA and SNTAGT.

CDR3 bases: TGTGCCAGTGGGACCATGGGTAGCAATCAGCCCCAGCATTTT. Its protein product is CASGTMGSNQPQHF. J is TRBJ1-5 and V is TRBV6-5; D perhaps matches TRBD1 (5 bases). Germline values: CDR1 MNHEY, CDR2 SVGAGI. Trimming stripped 9 bases from V and 0 bases from J, with 12 bases between. The CDR3 runs 14 residues.

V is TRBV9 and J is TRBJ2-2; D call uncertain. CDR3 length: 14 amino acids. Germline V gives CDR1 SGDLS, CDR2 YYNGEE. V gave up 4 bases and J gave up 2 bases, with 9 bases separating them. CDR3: CASSPKANTGELFF. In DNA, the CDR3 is TGTGCCAGCAGCCCTAAGGCCAACACCGGGGAGCTGTTTTTT.

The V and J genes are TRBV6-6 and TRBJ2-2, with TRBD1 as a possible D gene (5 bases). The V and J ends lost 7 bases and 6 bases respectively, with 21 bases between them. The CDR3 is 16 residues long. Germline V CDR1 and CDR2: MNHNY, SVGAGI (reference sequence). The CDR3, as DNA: TGTGCCAGCAAGAGAGTGGGGCAGGGTTACGCCGGGGAGCTGTTTTTT. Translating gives CASKRVGQGYAGELFF.

CDR3 sequence reads: CASRRTGYTEAFF. For the CDR3, the DNA is TGTGCCAGCAGGCGCACAGGGTACACTGAAGCTTTCTTT. V usage is TRBV6-5 and J usage is TRBJ1-1; a possible D gene is TRBD1 (6 bases). Trimming left V 6 bases short and J 3 bases short, with 11 bases between. From germline, CDR1 is MNHEY and CDR2 SVGAGI. CDR3 length: 13 residues.

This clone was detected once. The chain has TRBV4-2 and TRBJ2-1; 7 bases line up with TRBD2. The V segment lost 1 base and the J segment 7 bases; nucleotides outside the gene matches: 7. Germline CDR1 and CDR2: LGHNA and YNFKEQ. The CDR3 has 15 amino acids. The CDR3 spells CASSQAGGRGNEQFF. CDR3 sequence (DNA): TGTGCCAGCAGCCAAGCTGGCGGGAGAGGTAATGAGCAGTTCTTC.

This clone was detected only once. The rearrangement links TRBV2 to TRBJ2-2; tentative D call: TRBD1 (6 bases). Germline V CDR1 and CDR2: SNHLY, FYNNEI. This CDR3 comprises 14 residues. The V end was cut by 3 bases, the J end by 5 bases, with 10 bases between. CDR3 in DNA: TGTGCCAGCAGTGAGCAACAGGGTACCGGGGAGCTGTTTTTT. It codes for CASSEQQGTGELFF.

The CDR3 reads CAWRWHNTEAFF. Written as DNA, the CDR3 is TGTGCCTGGAGATGGCACAACACTGAAGCTTTCTTT. V and J are TRBV30 and TRBJ1-1; D ambiguous. Germline V gene lookup returns CDR1 GTSNPN and CDR2 SVGIG (reference sequence). The CDR3 totals 12 residues. Deletions cut 3 bases from V and 2 bases from J, with 7 bases between.